This T cell receptor beta chain was recorded in a study of cytomegalovirus exposure and HLA in healthy donors. Study-wide results and limits: Several of the most significant clusters appeared linked to common viral pathogens, based on a later analysis.

CDR1 and CDR2 from the germline V gene are MNHNS and SASEGT. After removal of 2 bases from V and 4 bases from J, the junction contained 3 bases not matched to a gene. CDR3 length: 15 residues. The donors (healthy individuals) were bone marrow donors. About this clone itself: What it recognizes is unknown.

Vbeta (60) and Jbeta (13) primers were used in the PCR. Sequencing was performed with immunoSEQ multiplex PCR; in TCRdb, only in-frame clones are kept and a portion is missing. The sample consists of roughly 290,000 clones, under 90% of them appearing once. Input material: PBMCs. The clonotype comes from a girl aged 2-15 years in good health and CMV-seronegative. The chain links TRBV6-1 to TRBJ1-4, with 8 positions matching TRBD1. The CDR3 region is CASSEQGAYNEKLFF. The CDR3 DNA reads TGTGCCAGCAGTGAACAGGGGGCTTATAATGAAAAACTGTTTTTT.